Listed below are T cell receptor beta chains from one sample, sequenced in a study of blood T cell repertoires in COVID-19. Data came from immunoSEQ multiplex PCR; TCRdb stores just in-frame clones and leaves some out. The sample carries 300,000 to 450,000 clones, 85% to 90% recorded once. Specimen: PBMCs or T cells enriched from blood (not recorded which). The receptors here all came from a woman between 18 and 30 years old who had recovered from COVID-19. Both conserved end residues are part of each CDR3. Each record gives: D gene, clone size, V gene, J gene, CDR3 DNA, CDR3 protein. The D gene is left open where the match is weak. Only part of the rows carry a size: once, few, many, or a class if the clone is expanded.

NA	once	TRBV5-1	TRBJ2-3	TGCGCCAGCAGCCTGGGGACTCCCCGAGATACGCAGTATTTT	CASSLGTPRDTQYF
NA	NA	TRBV7-9	TRBJ1-2	TGTGCCAGCAGCTTAGGGGGAGGCGCGGATGGCTACACCTTC	CASSLGGGADGYTF
NA	NA	TRBV30	TRBJ1-1	TGTGCCTGGACTGCGTTCGGGAGAGCCACTGAAGCTTTCTTT	CAWTAFGRATEAFF
TRBD1	NA	TRBV19	TRBJ2-1	TGTGCCAGTAGTAAGGGGACAGGGCACAATGAGCAGTTCTTC	CASSKGTGHNEQFF
TRBD1	NA	TRBV6-5	TRBJ1-6	TGTGCCAGCAGTTACTCGGACAGGGACGGGTCACCCCTCCACTTT	CASSYSDRDGSPLHF
TRBD1	NA	TRBV4-3	TRBJ2-1	TGCGCCAGCAGCCAAGACCGGACAGGGTTGGTGGGTGAGCAGTTCTTC	CASSQDRTGLVGEQFF
TRBD2	NA	TRBV27	TRBJ2-3	TGTGCCAGCAGCCGGGGGGGCTCCCACACAGATACGCAGTATTTT	CASSRGGSHTDTQYF
TRBD1	NA	TRBV10-2	TRBJ1-3	TGCGCCAGCAGTGAGACAGGGGGCCGCAGGTTCTCTGGAAACACCATATATTTT	CASSETGGRRFSGNTIYF
NA	NA	TRBV15	TRBJ1-2	TGTGCCACCAGCGAGGGACACCTTCCCTTTTCTAACTATGGCTACACCTTC	CATSEGHLPFSNYGYTF
TRBD2	NA	TRBV9	TRBJ2-5	TGTGCCAGCAGCGAGGGAGCGGGGGGGCTGACCCAGTACTTC	CASSEGAGGLTQYF
TRBD1	once	TRBV6-5	TRBJ1-5	TGTGCCAGCAGTACGGGACAGAGCAATCAGCCCCAGCATTTT	CASSTGQSNQPQHF
NA	NA	TRBV7-2	TRBJ2-1	TGTGCCAGCAGCTACAACCCCCCCGGTGCAGGGTGGAACAATGAGCAGTTCTTC	CASSYNPPGAGWNNEQFF
TRBD1	NA	TRBV18	TRBJ2-2	TGTGCCAGCTCTCAGGGACAGGGCGGTACCGGGGAGCTGTTTTTT	CASSQGQGGTGELFF
TRBD1	NA	TRBV6-5	TRBJ1-1	TGTGCCAGCAGCCGACAGGGGGCCATCAACACTGAAGCTTTCTTT	CASSRQGAINTEAFF
NA	NA	TRBV7-3	TRBJ1-5	TGTGCCAGCAGCTTAAAGGGAGGTGGCAATCAGCCCCAGCATTTT	CASSLKGGGNQPQHF
NA	NA	TRBV28	TRBJ1-2	TGTGCCAGCACCGGGGGGGCGGGAGGCTACACCTTC	CASTGGAGGYTF
NA	NA	TRBV5-1	TRBJ1-3	TGCGCCAGCAGCTTAGGAGGATCCGGAAACACCATATATTTT	CASSLGGSGNTIYF
TRBD1	NA	TRBV4-1	TRBJ1-6	TGCGCCAGCAGCCTTACGACAGGGGGGTCACCCCTCCACTTT	CASSLTTGGSPLHF
TRBD2	NA	TRBV24-1	TRBJ2-3	TGTGCCACCAGTGACCCCAGCGGGGGTGACACAGATACGCAGTATTTT	CATSDPSGGDTDTQYF
TRBD2	NA	TRBV7-2	TRBJ2-7	TGTGCCAGCAGCTTAGTGGGACTAGCCCCCGAGCAGTACTTC	CASSLVGLAPEQYF
TRBD2	NA	TRBV5-1	TRBJ2-3	TGCGCCAGCAGCTCGGGACTAGCGGGGGGGCCGGGAACAGATACGCAGTATTTT	CASSSGLAGGPGTDTQYF
NA	NA	TRBV6-5	TRBJ1-1	TGTGCCAGCAGTTACGCTGACACGAACACTGAAGCTTTCTTT	CASSYADTNTEAFF
NA	NA	TRBV30	TRBJ1-1	TGTGCCTGGGACTCTGGTTTGGGTCGCGGCACTGAAGCTTTCTTT	CAWDSGLGRGTEAFF
NA	NA	TRBV30	TRBJ1-3	TGTGCCTGGAGTGTCAGCGCGCACACCATATATTTT	CAWSVSAHTIYF
TRBD1	NA	TRBV5-1	TRBJ1-1	TGCGCCAGCAGCCACGGACAGGGGGCGAACACTGAAGCTTTCTTT	CASSHGQGANTEAFF
NA	NA	TRBV7-8	TRBJ2-7	TGTGCCAGCAGCTTCAGGACAGGGAGGGGATACGAGCAGTACTTC	CASSFRTGRGYEQYF
NA	NA	TRBV30	TRBJ1-6	TGTGCCTGGAAAGTACAGGGTAATTCACCCCTCCACTTT	CAWKVQGNSPLHF
TRBD2	NA	TRBV11-2	TRBJ2-5	TGTGCCAGCAGCGAAAGGGGGGGACTAGTACAAGAGACCCAGTACTTC	CASSERGGLVQETQYF
NA	once	TRBV11-2	TRBJ1-2	TGTGCCAGCATCCCTAACCGGGGGGCGCGAGATGGCTACACCTTC	CASIPNRGARDGYTF
NA	NA	TRBV10-3	TRBJ1-2	TGTGCCTCATCGGGCAGGGACTATTATGGCTACACCTTC	CASSGRDYYGYTF
NA	NA	TRBV2	TRBJ1-5	TGTGCCAGCACGAGCCTGGGGAGAACCCAGCCCCAGCATTTT	CASTSLGRTQPQHF
NA	once	TRBV7-8	TRBJ1-3	TGTGCCAGCAGCTTAGTTAACACCCCGGGAAACACCATATATTTT	CASSLVNTPGNTIYF
TRBD1	NA	TRBV30	TRBJ2-1	TGTGCCTGGACCACCGGGACAGTATACAATGAGCAGTTCTTC	CAWTTGTVYNEQFF
TRBD1	NA	TRBV23-1	TRBJ1-5	TGCGCCAGCAGTCATATAGGGCCAGGGACAGCATACAATCAGCCCCAGCATTTT	CASSHIGPGTAYNQPQHF
NA	NA	TRBV29-1	TRBJ1-5	TGCAGCGCCCGAGGACCCGGGGGCAATCAGCCCCAGCATTTT	CSARGPGGNQPQHF
NA	NA	TRBV9	TRBJ1-1	TGTGCCAGCAGCGTTGGACTCAGTGCTGAAGCTTTCTTT	CASSVGLSAEAFF
NA	NA	TRBV3-1/TRBV3-2	TRBJ1-2	TGTGCCAGCAGCCAACGAGACAGATACTATGGCTACACCTTC	CASSQRDRYYGYTF
TRBD1	NA	TRBV19	TRBJ1-1	TGTGCCAGTACAGACAGGGGAGGGCTCGGTGAAGCTTTCTTT	CASTDRGGLGEAFF
TRBD2	NA	TRBV5-1	TRBJ2-5	TGCGCCAGCAGCTTGCGGGCTAGCGGGCCACGAGAGACCCAGTACTTC	CASSLRASGPRETQYF
NA	NA	TRBV2	TRBJ2-7	TGTGCCAGCAGTGAACAATCGGCGGGGGAGCAGTACTTC	CASSEQSAGEQYF
TRBD1	NA	TRBV6-2/TRBV6-3	TRBJ1-2	TGTGCCAGCAGTTCCGGGACAGGGGGTTATGGCTACACCTTC	CASSSGTGGYGYTF
NA	few	TRBV7-8	TRBJ2-1	TGTGCCAGCAGCTTATCCCTCAGCTCCTACAATGAGCAGTTCTTC	CASSLSLSSYNEQFF
TRBD1	once	TRBV6-4	TRBJ2-7	TGTGCCAGCAGTGACTCGAAGTTGGGACAGGGGGTTTACGAGCAGTACTTC	CASSDSKLGQGVYEQYF
TRBD1	NA	TRBV18	TRBJ1-5	TGTGCCAGCAAGAGGGACAGGGCCCAGCCCCAGCATTTT	CASKRDRAQPQHF
NA	NA	TRBV6-6	TRBJ2-3	TGTGCCAGCAGTTACTCGAACCGGGATACGCAGTATTTT	CASSYSNRDTQYF
NA	NA	TRBV11-2	TRBJ2-5	TGTGCCAGCAGCTTAGCATCGCCCTACCCCGGGACCCAGTACTTC	CASSLASPYPGTQYF
NA	NA	TRBV3-1/TRBV3-2	TRBJ1-1	TGTGCCAGCAGCCTTACAGAGAACACTGAAGCTTTCTTT	CASSLTENTEAFF
NA	NA	TRBV28	TRBJ2-7	TGTGCCAGCAGTTTAGGTCCCCGGGAGCAGTACTTC	CASSLGPREQYF
TRBD1	NA	TRBV28	TRBJ2-2	TGTGCCAGCAGGACGGGACAGGGCGATACCGGGGAGCTGTTTTTT	CASRTGQGDTGELFF
TRBD1	NA	TRBV7-3	TRBJ1-1	TGTGCCAGCAGCTTAGGAACAGGGGGCGGCGGGTACACTGAAGCTTTCTTT	CASSLGTGGGGYTEAFF
NA	NA	TRBV4-1	TRBJ1-1	TGCGCCAGCAGCCAAGATATGGGAGCGTTTAGCACTGAAGCTTTCTTT	CASSQDMGAFSTEAFF
TRBD1	NA	TRBV5-1	TRBJ1-2	TGCGCCAGCAGCTTGGCGGGACAGGGGGCTCGTGGCTACACCTTC	CASSLAGQGARGYTF
NA	NA	TRBV19	TRBJ2-7	TGTGCCAGTAGTAAACGGGGTGCCTACGAGCAGTACTTC	CASSKRGAYEQYF
TRBD1	once	TRBV11-3	TRBJ2-7	TGTGCCAGCAGCCAAGGGACAGGGGCAACCTACGAGCAGTACTTC	CASSQGTGATYEQYF
NA	NA	TRBV7-6	TRBJ2-3	TGTGCCAGCAGCTTTTCTGCGGGGCTAAGCACAGATACGCAGTATTTT	CASSFSAGLSTDTQYF
TRBD1	NA	TRBV4-3	TRBJ2-4	TGCGCCAGCAGCCAAGATGGGACAGGGGTTAACATTCAGTACTTC	CASSQDGTGVNIQYF